This TCR beta chain derives from a study of T-cell memory formation after mild COVID-19. TCRdb called the 5' RACE reads again in MiXCR, with one record for every CDR3 protein. The profile shows 450,000 to 700,000 distinct CDR3 sequences, roughly 18% of them singletons. Study-level points and caveats: In pre-infection memory, a portion of responding clones appeared, which suggested that cross-reactive memory joined.

Germline CDR1 and CDR2: MNHEY and SVGAGI. The ends lost 5 bases at V and 2 bases at J; junction bases unmatched: 6. The CDR3 is 15 amino acids. This clonotype was seen more than once but under ten times. Antigen specificity is unknown. The chain joins TRBV6-5 to TRBJ1-2; 9 nucleotides line up with TRBD1. The clonotype originates from an adult woman who had mild COVID-19 (a few samples of this study predate the infection). Cell type and time point are not known. The sample comprised PBMCs or a T cell subset sorted from them (not recorded which). In DNA, the CDR3 is TGTGCCAGCAGTCGTAGGGGACAGGGAAACTATGGCTACACCTTC. Translation gives CASSRRGQGNYGYTF.